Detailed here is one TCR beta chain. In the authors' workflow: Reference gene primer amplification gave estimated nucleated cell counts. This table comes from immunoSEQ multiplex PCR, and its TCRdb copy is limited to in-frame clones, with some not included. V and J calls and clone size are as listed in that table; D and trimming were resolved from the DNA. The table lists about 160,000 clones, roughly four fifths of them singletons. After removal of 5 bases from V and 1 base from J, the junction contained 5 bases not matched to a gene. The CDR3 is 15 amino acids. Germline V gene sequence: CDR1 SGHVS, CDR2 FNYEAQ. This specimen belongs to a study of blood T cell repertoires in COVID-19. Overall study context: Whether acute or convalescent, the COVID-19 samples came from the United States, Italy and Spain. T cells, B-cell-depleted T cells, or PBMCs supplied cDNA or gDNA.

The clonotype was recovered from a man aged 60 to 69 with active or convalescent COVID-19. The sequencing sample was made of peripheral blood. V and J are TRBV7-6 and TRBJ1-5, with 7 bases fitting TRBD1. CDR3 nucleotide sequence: TGTGCCAGCAGCCCACAACAGGGGAGCAATCAGCCCCAGCATTTT. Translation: CASSPQQGSNQPQHF.